The next 22 T cell receptor beta chains were all read from a single sample in a study of blood T cell repertoires in COVID-19. The method was immunoSEQ multiplex PCR; TCRdb's version includes in-frame clones alone and lacks a portion of them. The data hold about 150,000 clones, with roughly three quarters observed a single time. The sequenced material came from PBMCs or T cells enriched from blood (not recorded which). The receptors derive from a woman aged 50 to 60 who had recovered from COVID-19.

This chain uses TRBV18 with TRBJ1-1; a weak D match, TRBD1 (6 bases). V was cut by 4 bases and J by 2 bases, with 8 bases left in between. This CDR3 contains 13 residues. Germline V CDR1 and CDR2: KGHSH, LQKENI. In nucleotides, the CDR3 is TGTGCCAGCTCACGGGACATTAACACTGAAGCTTTCTTT. Amino acid sequence: CASSRDINTEAFF.

This rearrangement joins TRBV5-1 to TRBJ1-2, with D possibly being TRBD1 (5 bases). V lost 0 bases, J lost 5 bases, and 29 bases lay in between. Germline-derived CDR1 and CDR2 are SGHRS and YFSETQ. There are 20 residues in the CDR3. Written as DNA, the CDR3 is TGCGCCAGCAGCTTGGAGGGGCGGTCGGCCGGTTTGGCTAACGGTTATGGCTACACCTTC. Its translation is CASSLEGRSAGLANGYGYTF. Full variable domain (outside the CDR3, taken from reference TRBV5-1 and TRBJ1-2): KAGVTQTPRYLIKTRGQQVTLSCSPISGHRSVSWYQQTPGQGLQFLFEYFSETQRNKGNFPGRFSGRQFSNSRSEMNVSTLELGDSALYLCASSLEGRSAGLANGYGYTFGSGTRLTVV.

The chain has TRBV5-1 and TRBJ1-2, with TRBD1 as a possible D gene (5 bases). Germline CDR1 is SGHRS and CDR2 is YFSETQ. Trimming removed 4 bases from V and 8 bases from J, with 18 bases in between. This CDR3 is built from 14 residues. CDR3 nucleotide sequence: TGCGCCAGCAGCATCACGGACACGTCAGGCGGCTACACCTTC. The encoded protein is CASSITDTSGGYTF.

The DNA of the CDR3 is TGCAGCACTCGGACAGGGTCGGCAACTAATGAAAAACTGTTTTTT. This sequence encodes CSTRTGSATNEKLFF. The V call is TRBV29-1, the J call TRBJ1-4; 8 bases match TRBD1. Losses at the gene ends were 8 bases for V and 0 bases for J; bases not matched to a gene: 8. Germline V gene sequence: CDR1 SQVTM, CDR2 ANQGSEA. The CDR3 totals 15 residues. Full variable domain (remainder filled in from reference TRBV29-1 and TRBJ1-4): SAVISQKPSRDICQRGTSLTIQCQVDSQVTMMFWYRQQPGQSLTLIATANQGSEATYESGFVIDKFPISRPNLTFSTLTVSNMSPEDSSIYLCSTRTGSATNEKLFFGSGTQLSVL.

The V and J genes are TRBV7-9 and TRBJ1-6; tentatively, D is TRBD1 (6 bases). This CDR3 contains 14 residues. V was pared by 5 bases and J by 7 bases, with 12 bases between. CDR1 and CDR2 (germline): SEHNR, FQNEAQ (reference sequence). CDR3 bases: TGTGCCAGCAGCCCTGACAGGCCCAATTCACCCCTCCACTTT. Translating it yields CASSPDRPNSPLHF.

The chain joins TRBV5-1 to TRBJ1-1, with D uncertain. Germline CDR1 SGHRS, CDR2 YFSETQ. Trimming removed 5 bases at V and 1 base at J, with 18 bases between. This CDR3 comprises 16 residues. This CDR3 is CASSPTILVSNTEAFF. As DNA, the CDR3 is TGCGCCAGCAGTCCAACAATCCTTGTTTCGAACACTGAAGCTTTCTTT.

The chain joins TRBV28 to TRBJ1-5, with D maybe TRBD1 (5 bases). Trimming left V 10 bases short and J 6 bases short, with 16 bases between. The V gene's germline CDR1 is MDHEN and CDR2 SYDVKM. The CDR3 is made up of 13 amino acids. In DNA, the CDR3 is TGTGCCACAAATACAGGTAACCGTCAGCCCCAGCATTTT. Amino acids: CATNTGNRQPQHF.

The genes are TRBV9 and TRBJ2-7, with D possibly matching TRBD1 (5 bases). The ends were cut back, 4 bases at V and 2 bases at J, with 13 bases in the middle. This CDR3 has 14 amino acids. Germline CDR1 SGDLS, CDR2 YYNGEE. CDR3 DNA sequence: TGTGCCAGCAGCCCGAAGACAGTAACCTACGAGCAGTACGTC. Protein: CASSPKTVTYEQYV.

This clone was observed a handful of times. The V gene is TRBV18, the J gene TRBJ1-2; 12 bases fit TRBD1. V lost 6 bases and J lost 2; bases outside the gene matches: 10. The CDR3 is 17 amino acids. From germline, CDR1 is KGHSH and CDR2 LQKENI. CDR3: CASSHGTGGISNYGYTF. CDR3 DNA: TGTGCCAGCTCCCACGGGACAGGGGGCATCTCGAACTATGGCTACACCTTC.

This clone was seen more than once but under ten times. The chain recombines TRBV5-6 with TRBJ2-1; 10 bases align to TRBD2. The trim removed 3 bases at V and 6 bases at J, leaving 3 bases unmatched. The germline CDR1 and CDR2 sequences are SGHDT and YYEEEE. The CDR3 consists of 14 residues. CDR3 in DNA: TGTGCCAGCAGCTCCCGGACTAGCGGCAATGAGCAGTTCTTC. It specifies CASSSRTSGNEQFF.

The genes are TRBV7-9 and TRBJ1-6; possible D gene TRBD1, 5 bases. This CDR3 spans 14 amino acids. V shed 1 base and J shed 10 bases, with 11 bases lying between them. Per the germline V gene, CDR1 is SEHNR and CDR2 is FQNEAQ (reference sequence). CDR3 DNA: TGTGCCAGCAGCTTAGGGGGGGATGCCTCACCCCTCCACTTT. This gives the protein CASSLGGDASPLHF.

This clone showed up just once. The gene calls are TRBV10-3 and TRBJ1-1; TRBD1 is a possible D gene (5 bases). Germline CDR1 ENHRY, CDR2 SYGVKD. Trimming took off 2 bases at V and 1 base at J, with 8 bases between the two ends. The CDR3 spans 14 residues. The CDR3 DNA follows: TGTGCCATCAGTGAGACGGGGGGGAACACTGAAGCTTTCTTT. Translation: CAISETGGNTEAFF.

The count of this clone is one. The chain carries TRBV7-9 and TRBJ1-1; 7 bases match TRBD1. The CDR3 covers 17 residues. Trimming took 3 bases from V and 2 from J; bases not matched to a gene: 12. Germline lookup yields CDR1 SEHNR and CDR2 FQNEAQ (reference sequence). CDR3 sequence reads: CASSLILGQETNTEAFF. The CDR3, as DNA: TGTGCCAGCAGCTTGATATTAGGACAGGAGACTAACACTGAAGCTTTCTTT.

The chain recombines TRBV24-1 with TRBJ1-4; TRBD1 might be the D (5 bases). CDR3 length: 14 residues. Trimming left V 4 bases short and J 7 bases short, with 12 bases between. Germline CDR1 is KGHDR and CDR2 is SFDVKD. DNA for the CDR3: TGTGCCACCAGTGACCGCCAGGGTGCTGAAAAACTGTTTTTT. Protein product: CATSDRQGAEKLFF.

The rearrangement joins TRBV18 to TRBJ1-2, with D unclear. The CDR3 has 13 amino acids. V was pared by 0 bases and J by 6 bases, with 8 bases between. Germline V CDR1 and CDR2: KGHSH, LQKENI. CDR3 amino acids: CASSPPNLNGYTF. The DNA for the CDR3 is TGTGCCAGCTCACCACCTAATCTTAATGGCTACACCTTC.

The V call is TRBV24-1, the J call TRBJ2-1; D possibly corresponds to TRBD1 (6 bases). The length of the CDR3 is 16 residues. CDR1 is KGHDR, CDR2 SFDVKD, per germline. V was trimmed by 4 bases and J by 5 bases, leaving 17 bases between them. CDR3 bases: TGTGCCACCAGTGAAGCTGGACAGTTTCTTAACAATGAGCAGTTCTTC. It translates to CATSEAGQFLNNEQFF.

The chain has TRBV5-8 and TRBJ2-7; 7 nucleotides match TRBD1. Germline V gives CDR1 SGHTS, CDR2 YDEGEE. This CDR3 contains 14 residues. The ends lost 1 base at V and 3 bases at J; junction bases unmatched: 4. CDR3 residues: CASSLRDRDYEQYF. CDR3 bases: TGTGCCAGCAGCTTGCGGGACAGAGACTACGAGCAGTACTTC. The full variable domain, with the rest looked up from reference TRBV5-8 and TRBJ2-7, is EAGVTQSPTHLIKTRGQQATLRCSPISGHTSVYWYQQALGLGLQFLLWYDEGEERNRGNFPPRFSGRQFPNYSSELNVNALELEDSALYLCASSLRDRDYEQYFGPGTRLTVT.

This rearrangement joins TRBV6-4 to TRBJ2-3; TRBD2 matches at 10 bases. The CDR3 totals 15 residues. The V gene end was trimmed by 8 bases and the J gene end by 2 bases; junction bases not matched to a gene: 7. Germline CDR1 is MRHNA and CDR2 is SNTAGT. CDR3 DNA: TGTGCCAGCGCCACACTAGCGGGGTCCACAGATACGCAGTATTTT. This translates into CASATLAGSTDTQYF.

The chain joins TRBV10-3 to TRBJ2-1, with 8 nucleotides matching TRBD2. Per germline, CDR1 ENHRY and CDR2 SYGVKD. V dropped 3 bases and J dropped 8; count of bases not matched to a gene: 6. CDR3 length: 14 residues. As DNA, the CDR3 is TGTGCCATCAGTGATGGGACTAGACCTGATGAGCAGTTCTTC. The encoded protein is CAISDGTRPDEQFF.

The chain joins TRBV5-8 to TRBJ2-2; 11 bases match TRBD2. The CDR3 loop spans 16 amino acids. The germline V gene encodes CDR1 SGHTS and CDR2 YDEGEE. Trimming cost V 3 bases and J 6 bases; bases outside gene matches: 7. CDR3 residues: CASSSDSGGAAGELFF. DNA of the CDR3: TGTGCCAGCAGCTCGGATAGCGGGGGGGCAGCCGGGGAGCTGTTTTTT.

The chain uses TRBV5-5 and TRBJ1-6; 7 positions agree with TRBD1. V gave up 1 base and J gave up 0 bases; unmatched junction bases: 7. The CDR3 length is 18 residues. Germline CDR1 and CDR2: SGHKS and YYEKEE (reference sequence). CDR3: CASSLTPNRGSYNSPLHF. The DNA for the CDR3 is TGTGCCAGCAGCTTGACTCCAAACAGGGGCTCCTATAATTCACCCCTCCACTTT.

The V and J genes are TRBV3-1 (or the pseudogene TRBV3-2) and TRBJ1-2; 8 nucleotides match TRBD1. The CDR3 runs 15 residues. V lost 3 bases to trimming and J lost 6 bases; unmatched junction nucleotides: 9. The germline V gene has CDR1 LGHDT and CDR2 YNNKEL (reference sequence). CDR3 bases: TGTGCCAGCAGCCATCTAGACAGGGGACGTGATGGCTACACCTTC. Its translation: CASSHLDRGRDGYTF.